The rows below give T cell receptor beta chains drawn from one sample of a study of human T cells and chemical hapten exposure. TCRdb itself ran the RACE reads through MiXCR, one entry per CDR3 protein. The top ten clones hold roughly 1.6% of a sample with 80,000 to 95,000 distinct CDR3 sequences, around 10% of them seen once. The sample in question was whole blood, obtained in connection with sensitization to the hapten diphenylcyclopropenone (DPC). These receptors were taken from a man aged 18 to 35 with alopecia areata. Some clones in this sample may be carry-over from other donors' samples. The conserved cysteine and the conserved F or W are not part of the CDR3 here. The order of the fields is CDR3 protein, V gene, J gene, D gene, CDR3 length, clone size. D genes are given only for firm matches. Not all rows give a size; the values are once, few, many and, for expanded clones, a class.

ASSYSAGDSDTQY	TRBV7-9	TRBJ2-3	NA	13	NA
SVDGQMNTEAF	TRBV29-1	TRBJ1-1	NA	11	NA
ASSVGDRSSYNEQF	TRBV9	TRBJ2-1	TRBD1	14	few
ASSPRTGSYEQY	TRBV11-2	TRBJ2-7	TRBD1	12	many
ASSQERQPTTDTQY	TRBV3-1	TRBJ2-3	NA	14	NA
ASSYSYTGTGNQPQH	TRBV6-2/TRBV6-3	TRBJ1-5	TRBD1	15	many
ASSAEIRTDPPLH	TRBV19	TRBJ1-6	NA	13	NA
VQRRQTKATEAF	TRBV12-3/TRBV12-4	TRBJ1-1	NA	12	NA
ASSPGLALRFNEQF	TRBV5-1	TRBJ2-1	TRBD2	14	NA
ASSLITRDNKRLRA	TRBV11-2	TRBJ2-7	NA	14	NA
ASSPTQRPDGKLF	TRBV18	TRBJ1-4	NA	13	few
ASSLAVADNQPQH	TRBV7-2	TRBJ1-5	NA	13	few
ASSLTASQPGEQY	TRBV7-3	TRBJ2-7	NA	13	few
ASSFPGEAF	TRBV6-2/TRBV6-3	TRBJ1-1	NA	9	many
SGGPGRTFYEQY	TRBV29-1	TRBJ2-7	NA	12	NA
ASSLGTGGPGELF	TRBV28	TRBJ2-2	TRBD1	13	few
ASVSPGMRTEAF	TRBV28	TRBJ1-1	NA	12	NA
ASSQEHLMGYGYT	TRBV4-2	TRBJ1-2	NA	13	NA
ASSLDSDYEQY	TRBV5-6	TRBJ2-7	NA	11	few
ASSLWQGMPKNIQY	TRBV11-2	TRBJ2-4	NA	14	few
ASSPSDSSSGNTIY	TRBV18	TRBJ1-3	NA	14	many
SAIGTGRETQY	TRBV20-1	TRBJ2-5	TRBD1	11	few
ASRLTGNTGELF	TRBV14	TRBJ2-2	NA	12	many
ASSPSVGGQETQY	TRBV7-6	TRBJ2-5	NA	13	many
ASSFPGPNQDYT	TRBV7-6	TRBJ1-2	NA	12	many
ASSLQGWAYNEQF	TRBV12-3/TRBV12-4	TRBJ2-1	NA	13	many
ASSWGQNTEAF	TRBV9	TRBJ1-1	NA	11	NA
ASSQAGRNTEAF	TRBV4-1	TRBJ1-1	NA	12	NA
ASRGTDSGYT	TRBV6-2/TRBV6-3	TRBJ1-2	NA	10	NA
STWTEDEAEAF	TRBV29-1	TRBJ1-1	NA	11	many
SVVALDGTGELF	TRBV29-1	TRBJ2-2	NA	12	many
ASSFPDSPSTDTQY	TRBV7-9	TRBJ2-3	NA	14	few
ASSIGSANPYGYT	TRBV19	TRBJ1-2	NA	13	NA
ASSQPGQGTKMDYGYT	TRBV14	TRBJ1-2	TRBD1	16	few
ASSSSGQGAMNTEAF	TRBV18	TRBJ1-1	TRBD1	15	many
SARDPPDTQY	TRBV20-1	TRBJ2-3	NA	10	many
SGRGDEQF	TRBV29-1	TRBJ2-1	NA	8	NA
ASSTHGGATDTQY	TRBV11-2	TRBJ2-3	TRBD2	13	many
ASSLEAGGFQPQH	TRBV5-1	TRBJ1-5	TRBD1	13	NA
ASTSDSPLH	TRBV7-2	TRBJ1-6	NA	9	many
ASSPRTRAQETQY	TRBV18	TRBJ2-5	NA	13	many
ASQGAANQPQH	TRBV10-1	TRBJ1-5	TRBD1	11	few
SASRGLGTDTQY	TRBV20-1	TRBJ2-3	NA	12	many
SAMPGGYEQY	TRBV20-1	TRBJ2-7	TRBD1	10	few
ATKQGDYGYT	TRBV10-3	TRBJ1-2	NA	10	few
ASSTPRGAYSGANVLT	TRBV28	TRBJ2-6	NA	16	NA
ASSRGQRTDTQY	TRBV4-1	TRBJ2-3	TRBD1	12	NA
ASSLVLGELF	TRBV7-9	TRBJ2-2	NA	10	many
ASSYGGSTDTQY	TRBV28	TRBJ2-3	NA	12	few
ASSSSGELF	TRBV6-2/TRBV6-3	TRBJ2-2	NA	9	NA
ASSLNTGPQETQY	TRBV11-2	TRBJ2-5	NA	13	many
ASIQTRWDSGYT	TRBV28	TRBJ1-2	TRBD1	12	many
ASSQETSGDYEQY	TRBV4-3	TRBJ2-7	TRBD2	13	few
ASREEKLF	TRBV2	TRBJ1-4	NA	8	few
ASSRQGKNTGELF	TRBV2	TRBJ2-2	TRBD1	13	few